This T cell receptor (beta chain) was sequenced for a study of T-cell reconstitution after alpha-beta-depleted transplantation in children. Unique molecular identifiers were used in preparing the TCRbeta library. TCRdb ran MiXCR on the PCR reads and lists one entry per CDR3 protein. This sample has fewer than 500,000 distinct CDR3 sequences, with roughly two fifths found just once. The CDR3 covers 16 residues. Germline loops: CDR1 MGHRA, CDR2 YSYEKL. V shed 2 bases and J shed 3 bases, with 16 bases lying between them. This clonotype was recorded a few times. The sequence came from a girl aged 2-10 years with aplastic anemia, due to receive a stem cell transplant. Sequencing used PBMCs, obtained before TCRalphabeta/CD19-depleted stem cell transplant. This chain joins TRBV4-1 and TRBJ2-5; D perhaps matches TRBD2 (5 bases). The CDR3 nucleotides are TGCGCCAGCAGCCAAACCTCCCTAGAGGAGGAAGAGACCCAGTACTTC. As protein: CASSQTSLEEEETQYF.